These 10 T cell receptor beta chains originate from one sample sequenced in a study of PD-1 blockade in classical Hodgkin lymphoma. TCRdb keeps only in-frame clones here, not all; method: immunoSEQ multiplex PCR. The sample contains roughly 20,000 clones, more than 70% of which appear only once. Described time point: cycle 4 day 1 (C4D1), after 5 to 7 weeks of nivolumab. After autologous stem cell transplantation all patients relapsed, and prior brentuximab vedotin exposure differed between cohorts. The sequencing used peripheral blood mononuclear cells (PBMCs), collected before the fourth cycle of nivolumab. The receptor source for this set is a human donor with classical Hodgkin lymphoma.

V and J are TRBV6-1 and TRBJ1-4; 7 positions match TRBD1. From germline, CDR1 is MNHNS and CDR2 SASEGT. The CDR3 covers 13 residues. V lost 8 bases, J lost 7 bases, and 7 bases stayed unmatched. The CDR3 loop is CASGSTGTEKLFF. In DNA, the CDR3 is TGTGCCAGCGGTTCGACAGGGACTGAAAAACTGTTTTTT.

The J gene is TRBJ2-7, the V gene TRBV10-3, with D tentatively TRBD1 or TRBD2 (5 bases each). The CDR3 contains 13 residues. With 2 bases removed from V and 2 bases from J, the gap between germline ends came to 7 bases. Germline CDR1 ENHRY, CDR2 SYGVKD. CDR3 protein: CAISEPGPYEQYF. CDR3 DNA: TGTGCCATCAGTGAGCCGGGACCCTACGAGCAGTACTTC.

V and J are TRBV2 and TRBJ2-3; the match to TRBD1 covers 8 bases. The CDR3 runs to 15 residues. Germline values: CDR1 SNHLY, CDR2 FYNNEI. The V segment lost 5 bases and the J segment 4 bases; nucleotides outside the gene matches: 8. CDR3 sequence: CASSRRQGAADTQYF. Written as DNA, the CDR3 is TGTGCCAGCAGTCGTCGGCAGGGGGCGGCAGATACGCAGTATTTT.

This chain connects TRBV7-3 to TRBJ2-2; D is ambiguous. Germline CDR1 is SGHTA and CDR2 is FQGTGA. Trimming removed 4 bases from V and 1 base from J, with 7 bases in between. This CDR3 has 14 amino acids. The CDR3 spells CASSSDRNTGELFF. CDR3 coding DNA: TGTGCCAGCAGCTCGGACCGGAACACCGGGGAGCTGTTTTTT. Variable domain in full (rest from reference TRBV7-3 and TRBJ2-2): GAGVSQTPSNKVTEKGKYVELRCDPISGHTALYWYRQSLGQGPEFLIYFQGTGAADDSGLPNDRFFAVRPEGSVSTLKIQRTERGDSAVYLCASSSDRNTGELFFGEGSRLTVL.

This clone was picked up a small number of times. The chain joins TRBV7-9 to TRBJ2-5, with TRBD1 matching 7 bases. This CDR3 spans 13 amino acids. CDR1 and CDR2 from the germline V gene are SEHNR and FQNEAQ (reference sequence). J lost 1 base, V lost 5 bases, and 1 base had no gene match. Here the CDR3 reads CASSRQGQETQYF. CDR3 DNA sequence: TGTGCCAGCAGCCGACAGGGCCAAGAGACCCAGTACTTC. Variable domain in full (rest from reference TRBV7-9 and TRBJ2-5): DTGVSQNPRHKITKRGQNVTFRCDPISEHNRLYWYRQTLGQGPEFLTYFQNEAQLEKSRLLSDRFSAERPKGSFSTLEIQRTEQGDSAMYLCASSRQGQETQYFGPGTRLLVL.

The chain links TRBV11-1 to TRBJ2-2; D call uncertain. Germline V gene data show CDR1 as SGHAT and CDR2 as FQDESV (reference sequence). V was pared by 5 bases and J by 1 base, with 8 bases between. This CDR3 has 14 amino acids. The CDR3 nucleotides read TGTGCCAGCAGCCTGGGCCTGAACACCGGGGAGCTGTTTTTT. This translates into CASSLGLNTGELFF.

This chain connects TRBV19 to TRBJ1-3; 7 bases line up with TRBD1. Germline values: CDR1 LNHDA, CDR2 SQIVND (reference sequence). The V gene end was trimmed by 1 base and the J gene end by 2 bases; junction bases not matched to a gene: 5. CDR3 size: 16 residues. The chain's CDR3 is CASSIVRGRAGNTIYF. As DNA, the CDR3 is TGTGCCAGTAGTATAGTGAGGGGGCGTGCTGGAAACACCATATATTTT.

The V call is TRBV6-1, the J call TRBJ1-1, with 7 bases identical to TRBD1. The CDR3 totals 15 residues. Germline CDR1 and CDR2: MNHNS and SASEGT. V trimming: 1 base; J trimming: 3 bases; junction bases outside the gene matches: 5. In DNA, the CDR3 is TGTGCCAGCAGTGAAGGACAGGGTGGGGACACTGAAGCTTTCTTT. This translates into CASSEGQGGDTEAFF.

In its sample, this clone was seen a few times. The chain employs TRBV19 and TRBJ2-1; 8 positions agree with TRBD2. This CDR3 contains 15 residues. Germline V gene data show CDR1 as LNHDA and CDR2 as SQIVND (reference sequence). V lost 0 bases to trimming and J lost 4 bases; unmatched junction nucleotides: 2. As DNA, the CDR3 is TGTGCCAGTAGTATAGATCCTAGCGGGTACAATGAGCAGTTCTTC. Protein sequence: CASSIDPSGYNEQFF.

The rearrangement uses TRBV7-3 and TRBJ1-2; tentative D call: TRBD1 (5 bases). There are 13 residues in the CDR3. With 2 bases removed from V and 2 bases from J, the gap between germline ends came to 6 bases. Germline V gene lookup returns CDR1 SGHTA and CDR2 FQGTGA. CDR3 nucleotide sequence: TGTGCCAGCAGCTTATGGGGGAACTATGGCTACACCTTC. It translates to CASSLWGNYGYTF.